This T cell receptor beta chain was identified in a study of OX40 agonist ivuxolimab in advanced cancers. This clone showed up just a few times. The CDR3 sequence is 15 residues long. Germline CDR1 and CDR2: LNHNV and YYDKDF (reference sequence). With 3 bases removed from V and 0 bases from J, the gap between germline ends came to 10 bases. Profiling relied on immunoSEQ multiplex PCR, and the TCRdb table lists in-frame clones only, not all of them. The table has 35,000 to 55,000 clones, around 88% seen once; the top ten hold more than 13%. The origin of this receptor is an adult with an advanced solid tumor such as melanoma, head and neck, liver or kidney cancer. The chain recombines TRBV15 with TRBJ2-3; D is possibly TRBD2 (6 bases). The source was CD4+ or CD8+ T cells sorted from blood, collected in a trial of the OX40 agonist ivuxolimab. The CDR3 nucleotides read TGTGCCACCAGCAGTCAGCGGGCCAGCACAGATACGCAGTATTTT. Its translation is CATSSQRASTDTQYF.